This TCR beta chain was retrieved from a study of blood T cell repertoires in COVID-19. In this sample, this clone turned up once. Trimming cost V 5 bases and J 7 bases; bases outside gene matches: 9. Germline V lookup: CDR1 SGHTA, CDR2 FQGTGA. The CDR3 contains 15 residues. Per the authors' pipeline: Amplification of reference gene primers was used by the study to estimate nucleated cell counts. Assay: immunoSEQ multiplex PCR; the TCRdb copy retains only in-frame clones and omits some. V, J and clone size derive from that table, while D and trimming were established from the DNA sequence. The sample carries over 70,000 clones, roughly four fifths recorded once.

The sequenced material came from peripheral blood. This chain uses TRBV7-3 with TRBJ1-2; TRBD1 agrees at 11 bases. This TCR derives from a man aged 55-75 years with acute or convalescent COVID-19. This chain's CDR3 is CASSPGRGQGGGYTF. CDR3 bases: TGTGCCAGCAGCCCCGGACGGGGACAGGGGGGTGGCTACACCTTC.